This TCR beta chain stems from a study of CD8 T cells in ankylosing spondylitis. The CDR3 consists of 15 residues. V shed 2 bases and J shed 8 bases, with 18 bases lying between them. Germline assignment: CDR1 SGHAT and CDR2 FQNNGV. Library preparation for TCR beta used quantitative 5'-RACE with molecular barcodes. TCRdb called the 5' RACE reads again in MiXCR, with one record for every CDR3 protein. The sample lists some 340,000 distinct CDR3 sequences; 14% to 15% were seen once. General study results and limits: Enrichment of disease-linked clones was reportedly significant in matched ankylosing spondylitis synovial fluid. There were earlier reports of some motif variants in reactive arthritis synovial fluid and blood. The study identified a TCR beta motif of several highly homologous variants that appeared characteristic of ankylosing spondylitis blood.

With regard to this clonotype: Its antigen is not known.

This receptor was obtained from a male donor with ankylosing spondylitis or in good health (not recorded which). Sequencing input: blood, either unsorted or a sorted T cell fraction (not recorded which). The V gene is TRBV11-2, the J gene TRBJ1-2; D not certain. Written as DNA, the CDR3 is TGTGCCAGCAGCTTATATCTGGTCATGGGCGGGGGCTACACCTTC. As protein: CASSLYLVMGGGYTF. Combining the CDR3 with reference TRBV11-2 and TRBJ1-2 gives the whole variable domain EAGVAQSPRYKIIEKRQSVAFWCNPISGHATLYWYQQILGQGPKLLIQFQNNGVVDDSQLPKDRFSAERLKGVDSTLKIQPAKLEDSAVYLCASSLYLVMGGGYTFGSGTRLTVV.